These 24 T cell receptor beta chains were all obtained from the same sample, sequenced in a study of T cells in Graves' hyperthyroidism and ophthalmopathy. The CDR3 regions of TCR beta were amplified from RNA transcripts. In the first-round RT-PCR of the TCR CDR3, the HTBI primer set was used. TCRdb re-called the multiplex PCR reads with MiXCR, one entry per CDR3 protein. The profile shows around 620,000 distinct CDR3 sequences, around 15% of them singletons. The specimen was blood. Every receptor here comes from a woman under 40 with Graves' hyperthyroidism.

This clonotype has a count of ten or more. The V and J genes are TRBV28 and TRBJ2-7, with 9 positions matching TRBD2. CDR1 is MDHEN and CDR2 is SYDVKM in the germline V gene. The CDR3 spans 16 residues. Trimming cost V 5 bases and J 2 bases; bases outside gene matches: 10. The CDR3 sequence: CASSPRRAGGAYEQYF. DNA of the CDR3: TGTGCCAGCAGTCCTCGACGAGCGGGAGGCGCCTACGAGCAGTACTTC.

The sample holds many counts of this clonotype. The V call is TRBV2, the J call TRBJ2-7, with D uncertain. The CDR3 totals 14 residues. V was clipped by 4 bases and J by 3 bases, with 13 bases between them. Germline V gene lookup returns CDR1 SNHLY and CDR2 FYNNEI. The CDR3 protein is CASSGVERYYEQYF. The DNA for the CDR3 is TGTGCCAGCAGTGGAGTGGAGAGGTACTACGAGCAGTACTTC.

This sequence joins TRBV6-1 and TRBJ1-6; D may be TRBD1 (5 bases). The V end was cut by 7 bases, the J end by 8 bases, with 24 bases between. Germline V CDR1 and CDR2: MNHNS, SASEGT. The CDR3 covers 17 residues. CDR3 amino acids: CASNRLRPGQIDSPLHF. In DNA form, the CDR3 reads TGTGCCAGCAACCGACTCCGACCGGGGCAGATTGATTCACCCCTCCACTTT.

This clonotype was detected ten times or more. The gene calls are TRBV13 and TRBJ1-1; no clear D gene. Germline lookup yields CDR1 PRHDT and CDR2 FYEKMQ (reference sequence). Trimming cost V 5 bases and J 0 bases, with 10 bases left between them. The CDR3 extends over 14 amino acids. CDR3 amino acids: CASSPKPLNTEAFF. CDR3 bases: TGTGCCAGCAGCCCTAAACCCCTGAACACTGAAGCTTTCTTT.

The gene calls are TRBV20-1 and TRBJ2-2, with 8 bases that match TRBD2. Trimming cost V 0 bases and J 3 bases; bases outside gene matches: 3. Per germline, CDR1 DFQATT and CDR2 SNEGSKA (reference sequence). The CDR3 extends over 15 amino acids. The CDR3 here is CSAREPTSDTGELFF. The CDR3 DNA follows: TGCAGTGCTAGAGAACCGACTAGCGACACCGGGGAGCTGTTTTTT.

This clonotype was observed many times. This chain links TRBV2 with TRBJ2-7; D not certain. The V and J ends lost 0 bases and 0 bases respectively, with 12 bases between them. Germline V gene lookup returns CDR1 SNHLY and CDR2 FYNNEI. The CDR3 contains 16 residues. CDR3 nucleotide sequence: TGTGCCAGCAGTGAAGCATCCCTGGCTCTCTCCTACGAGCAGTACTTC. Translation: CASSEASLALSYEQYF.

This clonotype was seen more than once but under ten times. V is TRBV7-2 and J is TRBJ1-6; 10 bases are shared with TRBD1. Germline CDR1 SGHTA, CDR2 FQGNSA. V shed 5 bases and J 10 bases; nucleotides not matched to a gene: 11. CDR3 length: 16 residues. The CDR3 region has the DNA TGTGCCAGCAGCCTTCGACAGGGGGCAACAGGATCACCCCTCCACTTT. Translation gives CASSLRQGATGSPLHF.

The sample holds many counts of this clonotype. V and J are TRBV6-1 and TRBJ1-1; TRBD1 agrees at 9 bases. Unmatched junction bases numbered 8, after V lost 6 bases and J lost 12 bases. The CDR3 is 12 residues long. Germline CDR1 MNHNS, CDR2 SASEGT. The CDR3: CASRSTGQGSFF. For the CDR3, the DNA is TGTGCCAGCAGATCAACGGGACAGGGCTCTTTCTTT.

This clonotype showed up just once. The rearrangement links TRBV2 to TRBJ2-5; possible D gene TRBD1, 6 bases. Trimming removed 7 bases from V and 2 bases from J, with 8 bases in between. The CDR3 is 12 amino acids. CDR1 SNHLY and CDR2 FYNNEI come from the germline V gene. The CDR3 bases are TGTGCCAGCACTGACAGGCAAGAGACCCAGTACTTC. Translating it yields CASTDRQETQYF.

The chain recombines TRBV2 with TRBJ1-1; a possible D gene is TRBD1 (5 bases). Germline CDR1 SNHLY, CDR2 FYNNEI. The CDR3 sequence is 12 residues long. Trimming cost V 6 bases and J 7 bases, with 12 bases left between them. CDR3 region: CASSRLQGEAFF. The CDR3 region has the DNA TGTGCCAGCAGCAGGCTGCAGGGTGAAGCTTTCTTT. Drawing the rest from reference TRBV2 and TRBJ1-1, the complete variable domain is EPEVTQTPSHQVTQMGQEVILRCVPISNHLYFYWYRQILGQKVEFLVSFYNNEISEKSEIFDDQFSVERPDGSNFTLKIRSTKLEDSAMYFCASSRLQGEAFFGQGTRLTVV.

At least ten counts were recorded for this clonotype. The chain recombines TRBV2 with TRBJ2-7, with 7 bases fitting TRBD2. The V gene's germline CDR1 is SNHLY and CDR2 FYNNEI. V lost 5 bases to trimming and J lost 5 bases; unmatched junction nucleotides: 6. The length of the CDR3 is 13 residues. CDR3: CASSSTGLDEQYF. The CDR3 DNA is TGTGCCAGCAGTTCGACCGGACTAGACGAGCAGTACTTC.

The V and J genes are TRBV4-2 and TRBJ2-7; perhaps D is TRBD1 or TRBD2 (6 bases each). This CDR3 is 16 amino acids long. Germline CDR1 reads LGHNA; CDR2 reads YNFKEQ. V dropped 1 base and J dropped 5 bases, with 18 bases sitting between them. CDR3 sequence: CASSQGADSAGNEQYF. The CDR3 DNA follows: TGTGCCAGCAGCCAAGGCGCGGACAGTGCGGGGAACGAGCAGTACTTC.

This clonotype showed up many times. This chain uses TRBV12-3 or TRBV12-4 with TRBJ1-3; unclear D gene. The CDR3 is 18 amino acids. Trimming pared 3 bases from V and 0 bases from J, leaving 18 bases between. Here the CDR3 reads CASSFPLRATSSGNTIYF. Here the CDR3 DNA reads TGTGCCAGCAGTTTTCCCCTAAGGGCCACTTCCTCTGGAAACACCATATATTTT.

The chain couples TRBV5-1 to TRBJ1-4; the match to TRBD1 covers 8 bases. Trimming took 0 bases from V and 7 from J; bases not matched to a gene: 8. Germline V gene lookup returns CDR1 SGHRS and CDR2 YFSETQ. The CDR3 is 16 residues long. The CDR3 here is CASSLEIGTGGEKLFF. In DNA, the CDR3 is TGCGCCAGCAGCTTGGAAATAGGGACAGGAGGTGAAAAACTGTTTTTT.

The V and J genes are TRBV28 and TRBJ2-1, with TRBD2 matching 7 bases. Germline loops: CDR1 MDHEN, CDR2 SYDVKM. The CDR3 loop spans 17 amino acids. J lost 5 bases, V lost 6 bases, and 16 bases had no gene match. CDR3 residues: CASSLRLEPGLNNEQFF. CDR3 coding DNA: TGTGCCAGCAGCTTGAGGCTAGAACCGGGACTAAACAATGAGCAGTTCTTC.

The V call is TRBV10-1, the J call TRBJ1-5; no firm D call. The CDR3 has 14 residues. V was clipped by 3 bases and J by 6 bases, with 12 bases between them. CDR1 WNHNN and CDR2 SYGVQD come from the germline V gene (reference sequence). DNA of the CDR3: TGCGCCAGCAGTGAAGGTAGCCCAAGTCAGCCCCAGCATTTT. It codes for CASSEGSPSQPQHF.

The J gene is TRBJ2-4, the V gene TRBV3-1; 7 positions match TRBD1. Trimming took 4 bases from V and 8 from J; bases not matched to a gene: 2. Germline V gene lookup returns CDR1 LGHDT and CDR2 YNNKEL (reference sequence). CDR3 size: 12 residues. The CDR3 DNA reads TGTGCCAGCAGCCCCGGACAGGACATTCAGTACTTC. It is translated as CASSPGQDIQYF.

This clonotype was counted only a few times. This chain uses TRBV11-2 with TRBJ1-1; 10 nucleotides agree with TRBD1. This CDR3 has 14 amino acids. The germline gives CDR1 SGHAT, CDR2 FQNNGV. V dropped 5 bases and J dropped 9; count of bases not matched to a gene: 9. CDR3: CASSLGTGAFKAFF. The CDR3 DNA is TGTGCCAGCAGCCTGGGGACAGGGGCTTTTAAAGCTTTCTTT.

This clonotype was detected ten times or more. The V and J genes are TRBV30 and TRBJ2-3; tentatively, D is TRBD2 (5 bases). The CDR3 covers 14 residues. Germline lookup yields CDR1 GTSNPN and CDR2 SVGIG (reference sequence). V was clipped by 7 bases and J by 3 bases, with 17 bases between them. CDR3 nucleotide sequence: TGTGCCTACGTCGACGGACTGCGAACAGATACGCAGTATTTT. Its protein product is CAYVDGLRTDTQYF.

Concerning this clonotype itself: This sequence may be a read error, since a much larger clone differs from it by one base. Because it lacks the conserved phenylalanine or tryptophan at the end, this CDR3 is likely a read error. The V and J genes are TRBV30 and TRBJ1-1; 8 positions agree with TRBD1. Germline V CDR1 and CDR2: GTSNPN, SVGIG (reference sequence). CDR3 size: 15 residues. The CDR3 sequence is CATAGGYGMNTEAFI. The DNA for the CDR3 is TGTGCTACGGCAGGGGGCTACGGAATGAACACTGAAGCTTTCATT.

V gene TRBV20-1 combines with J gene TRBJ2-3; D tentatively reads TRBD1 or TRBD2 (5 bases each). Germline assignment: CDR1 DFQATT and CDR2 SNEGSKA (reference sequence). CDR3 size: 11 residues. Trimming removed 2 bases at V and 10 bases at J, with 10 bases between. CDR3 sequence (DNA): TGCAGTGCTAGAACGGGGCTTGCGCAGTATTTT. Translated: CSARTGLAQYF.

This clonotype was seen at least ten times. The chain links TRBV27 to TRBJ2-7, with TRBD2 identical over 7 bases. Germline CDR1 MNHEY, CDR2 SMNVEV (reference sequence). This CDR3 has 14 amino acids. With V trimmed by 5 bases and J by 2 bases, 6 bases remained unmatched. CDR3 sequence (DNA): TGTGCCAGCAGTGAGGGACTACAACCCTACGAGCAGTACTTC. This gives the protein CASSEGLQPYEQYF.

This clonotype was found a few times. This chain uses TRBV20-1 with TRBJ2-7, with D unresolved. Germline CDR1 is DFQATT and CDR2 is SNEGSKA (reference sequence). V was trimmed by 5 bases and J by 2 bases, leaving 13 bases between them. This CDR3 contains 13 residues. The CDR3 sequence: CSAEPGLAYEQYF. Written as DNA, the CDR3 is TGCAGTGCTGAACCAGGATTGGCCTACGAGCAGTACTTC.

This clonotype has at least ten counts. The chain is built from TRBV28 and TRBJ2-5, with 16 bases lining up with TRBD2. The CDR3 has 20 residues. V lost 8 bases and J lost 3; bases outside the gene matches: 18. Germline V gives CDR1 MDHEN, CDR2 SYDVKM. The DNA for the CDR3 is TGTGCCAGCTTTTTTTTCTGTGGGACTAGCGGGAGGGCCAGAGAAGAGACCCAGTACTTC. It specifies CASFFFCGTSGRAREETQYF.